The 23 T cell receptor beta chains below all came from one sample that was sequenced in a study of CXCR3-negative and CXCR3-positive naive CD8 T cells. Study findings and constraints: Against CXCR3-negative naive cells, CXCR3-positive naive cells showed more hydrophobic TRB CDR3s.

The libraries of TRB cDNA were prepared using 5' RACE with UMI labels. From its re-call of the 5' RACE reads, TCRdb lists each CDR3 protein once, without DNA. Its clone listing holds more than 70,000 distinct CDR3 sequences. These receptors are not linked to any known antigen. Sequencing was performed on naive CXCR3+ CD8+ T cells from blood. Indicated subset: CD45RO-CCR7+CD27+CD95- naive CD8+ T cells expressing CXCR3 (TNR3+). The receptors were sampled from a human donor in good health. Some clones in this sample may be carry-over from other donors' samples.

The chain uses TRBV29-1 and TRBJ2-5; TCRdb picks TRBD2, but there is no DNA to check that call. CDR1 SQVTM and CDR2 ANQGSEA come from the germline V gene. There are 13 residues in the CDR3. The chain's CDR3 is CSVEAMLPGTQYF.

The CDR3 sequence is CSATVAGMENSPLHF. This rearrangement joins TRBV20-1 to TRBJ1-6; there is no DNA to check the TCRdb D call of TRBD1. The CDR3 runs 15 residues. CDR1 and CDR2 (germline): DFQATT, SNEGSKA (reference sequence).

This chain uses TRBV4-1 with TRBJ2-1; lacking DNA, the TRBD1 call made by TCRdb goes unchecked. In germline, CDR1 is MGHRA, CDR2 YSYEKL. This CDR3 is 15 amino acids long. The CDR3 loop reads CASSQTPARVDEQFF.

This CDR3 is CASSPRQDTNTEAFF. The chain is built from TRBV7-9 and TRBJ1-1; the TCRdb D gene call, TRBD1, has no DNA to confirm it. Germline V gene data show CDR1 as SEHNR and CDR2 as FQNEAQ (reference sequence). This CDR3 has 15 residues.

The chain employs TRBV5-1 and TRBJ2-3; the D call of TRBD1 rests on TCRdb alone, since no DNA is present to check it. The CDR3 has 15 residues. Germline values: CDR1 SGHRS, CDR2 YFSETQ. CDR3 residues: CASSLEGGSTDTQYF.

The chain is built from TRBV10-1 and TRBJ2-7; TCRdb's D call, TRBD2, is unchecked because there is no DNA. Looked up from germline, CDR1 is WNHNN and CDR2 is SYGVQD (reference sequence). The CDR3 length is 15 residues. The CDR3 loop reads CASSPGGNLPDEQYF.

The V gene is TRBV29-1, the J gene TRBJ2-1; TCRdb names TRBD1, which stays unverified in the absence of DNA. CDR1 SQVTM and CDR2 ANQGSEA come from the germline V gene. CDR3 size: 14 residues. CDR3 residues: CSVELFAGGNEQFF.

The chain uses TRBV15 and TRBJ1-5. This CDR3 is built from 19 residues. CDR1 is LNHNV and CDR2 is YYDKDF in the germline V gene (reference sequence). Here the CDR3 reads CATSRPTSSDFYLHQPQHF.

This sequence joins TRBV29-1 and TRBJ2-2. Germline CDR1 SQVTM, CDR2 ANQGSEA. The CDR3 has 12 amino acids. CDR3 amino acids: CSVEVGTGELFF.

The CDR3 here is CASRSGLAGYEQYF. This chain uses TRBV13 with TRBJ2-7. The CDR3 extends over 14 amino acids. Germline CDR1 reads PRHDT; CDR2 reads FYEKMQ (reference sequence).

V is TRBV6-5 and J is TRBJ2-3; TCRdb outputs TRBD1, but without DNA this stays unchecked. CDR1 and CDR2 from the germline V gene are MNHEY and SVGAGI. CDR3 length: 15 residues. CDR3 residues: CASSLQVDSADTQYF.

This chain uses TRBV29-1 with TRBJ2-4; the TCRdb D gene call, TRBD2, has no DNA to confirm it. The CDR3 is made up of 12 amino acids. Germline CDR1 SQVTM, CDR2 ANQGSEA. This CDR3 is CSVNSGKNIQYF.

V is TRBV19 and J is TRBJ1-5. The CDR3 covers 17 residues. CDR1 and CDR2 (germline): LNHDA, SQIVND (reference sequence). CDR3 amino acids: CASSFHPGLWGNQPQHF.

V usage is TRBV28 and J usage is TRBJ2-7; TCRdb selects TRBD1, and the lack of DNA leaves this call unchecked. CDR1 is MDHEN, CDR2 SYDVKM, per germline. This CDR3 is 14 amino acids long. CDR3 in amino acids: CATKGARSSYEQYF.

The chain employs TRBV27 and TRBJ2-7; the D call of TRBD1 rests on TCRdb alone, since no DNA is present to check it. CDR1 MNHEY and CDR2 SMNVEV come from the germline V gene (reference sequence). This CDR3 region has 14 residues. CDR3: CASSLFRGGYEQYF.

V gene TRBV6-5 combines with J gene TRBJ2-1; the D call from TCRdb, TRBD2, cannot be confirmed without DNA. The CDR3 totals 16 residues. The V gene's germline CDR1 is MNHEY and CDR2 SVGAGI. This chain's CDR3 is CASSFGRTSGYNEQFF.

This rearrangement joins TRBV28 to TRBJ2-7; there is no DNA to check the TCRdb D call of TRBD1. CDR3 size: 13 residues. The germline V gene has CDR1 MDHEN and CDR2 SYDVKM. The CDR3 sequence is CASRHGTAYEQYF.

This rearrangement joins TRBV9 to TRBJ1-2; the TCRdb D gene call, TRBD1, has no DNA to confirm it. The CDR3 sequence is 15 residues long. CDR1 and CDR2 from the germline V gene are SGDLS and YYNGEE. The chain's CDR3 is CASSPTGVRDYGYTF. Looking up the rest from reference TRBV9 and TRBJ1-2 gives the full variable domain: DSGVTQTPKHLITATGQRVTLRCSPRSGDLSVYWYQQSLDQGLQFLIQYYNGEERAKGNILERFSAQQFPDLHSELNLSSLELGDSALYFCASSPTGVRDYGYTFGSGTRLTVV.

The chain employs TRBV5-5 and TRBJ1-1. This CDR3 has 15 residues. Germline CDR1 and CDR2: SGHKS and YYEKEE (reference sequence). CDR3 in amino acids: CASSLEEGMNTEAFF.

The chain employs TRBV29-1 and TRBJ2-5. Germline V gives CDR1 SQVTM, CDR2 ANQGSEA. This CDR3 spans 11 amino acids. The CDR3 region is CSDPSGPKEYF.

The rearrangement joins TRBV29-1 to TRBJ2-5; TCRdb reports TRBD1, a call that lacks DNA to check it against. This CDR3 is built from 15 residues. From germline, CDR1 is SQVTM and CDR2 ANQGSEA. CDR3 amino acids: CSVEVLQGRQETQYF.

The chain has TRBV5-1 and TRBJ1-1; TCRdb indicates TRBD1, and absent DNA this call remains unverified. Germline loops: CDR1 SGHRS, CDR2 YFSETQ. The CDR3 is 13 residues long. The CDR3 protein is CASSLTGAAEAFF.

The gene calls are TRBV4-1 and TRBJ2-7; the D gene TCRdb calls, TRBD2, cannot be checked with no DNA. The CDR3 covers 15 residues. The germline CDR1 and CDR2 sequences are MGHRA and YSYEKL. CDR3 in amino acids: CASSQVARSAYEQYF.